A single sample gave rise to the 21 T cell receptor beta chains below, sequenced in a study of shared clonotypes between healthy human individuals. Produced via immunoSEQ multiplex PCR; TCRdb's table is partial and in-frame only. In the table there are 2 million to 2.5 million clones, approximately 95% of which are singletons. Sequenced input: naive CD4+ T cells from PBMCs. Subset indicated: CD45RA+ positively selected. These receptors came from a man between 18 and 29 years old in good health. Some clones in this sample may be carry-over from other donors' samples.

This chain joins TRBV28 and TRBJ1-2; 7 bases map to TRBD1. The CDR3 sequence is 17 residues long. Trimming took 2 bases from V and 4 from J; bases not matched to a gene: 13. The V gene's germline CDR1 is MDHEN and CDR2 SYDVKM. This chain's CDR3 is CASSLRAGSGTAYGYTF. CDR3 coding DNA: TGTGCCAGCAGTTTAAGGGCCGGTTCGGGGACAGCCTATGGCTACACCTTC.

This CDR3 is CASSLLTGREQYF. In nucleotides, the CDR3 is TGTGCCAGCAGCTTGTTGACAGGGCGGGAGCAGTACTTC. V usage is TRBV7-9 and J usage is TRBJ2-7, with 7 bases lining up with TRBD1. The V and J ends lost 3 bases and 7 bases, in that order; junction bases with no gene match: 6. The CDR3 totals 13 residues. Germline loops: CDR1 SEHNR, CDR2 FQNEAQ (reference sequence).

The chain has TRBV7-8 and TRBJ2-1; 8 nucleotides match TRBD2. The V gene end was trimmed by 0 bases and the J gene end by 8 bases; junction bases not matched to a gene: 12. The CDR3 extends over 17 amino acids. CDR1 and CDR2 (germline): SGHVS, FQNEAQ. Written as DNA, the CDR3 is TGTGCCAGCAGCTTAGCTTCGCTTTGGACTAGCAACCATGAGCAGTTCTTC. Translation: CASSLASLWTSNHEQFF.

This clone was seen just once. The chain has TRBV29-1 and TRBJ1-6, with 8 bases that match TRBD1. CDR1 SQVTM and CDR2 ANQGSEA come from the germline V gene. Unmatched junction bases numbered 5, after V lost 4 bases and J lost 9 bases. CDR3 length: 13 amino acids. The DNA for the CDR3 is TGCAGCGTTGGACAGGGGATAGGTTCACCCCTCCACTTT. Its protein product is CSVGQGIGSPLHF.

The chain employs TRBV7-9 and TRBJ2-1; D might be TRBD2 (5 bases). There are 16 residues in the CDR3. V lost 5 bases and J 3 bases, leaving 17 bases between the germline ends. Germline V gene data show CDR1 as SEHNR and CDR2 as FQNEAQ (reference sequence). As DNA, the CDR3 is TGTGCCAGCAGCCCGTCACGAGCGGTGATCTACAATGAGCAGTTCTTC. This translates into CASSPSRAVIYNEQFF. Full variable domain (outside the CDR3, taken from reference TRBV7-9 and TRBJ2-1): DTGVSQNPRHKITKRGQNVTFRCDPISEHNRLYWYRQTLGQGPEFLTYFQNEAQLEKSRLLSDRFSAERPKGSFSTLEIQRTEQGDSAMYLCASSPSRAVIYNEQFFGPGTRLTVL.

As for this clone: Other DNA sequences from this sample encode an identical CDR3 as well. The chain employs TRBV28 and TRBJ1-3; 8 bases are shared with TRBD1. Germline trimming cut 2 bases from V and 1 base from J; bases unmatched to any gene: 1. CDR3 length equals 15 residues. Germline values: CDR1 MDHEN, CDR2 SYDVKM. The CDR3 protein is CASSLTGGSGNTIYF. The CDR3, as DNA: TGTGCCAGCAGTTTAACAGGGGGGTCTGGAAACACCATATATTTT.

The gene calls are TRBV21-1 and TRBJ1-2; the table's D call, TRBD1, has no DNA check behind it. TRBV21-1 is tagged as a pseudogene. CDR3 size: 16 residues. CDR3 residues: CASSAQRDRVNYGYTF. In DNA, the CDR3 is TGTGCCAGCAGCGCCCAACGGGACAGGGTTAACTATGGCTACACCTTC.

This clone appeared once. The chain couples TRBV28 to TRBJ1-5; D remains unclear. CDR3 length equals 13 residues. V was cut by 6 bases and J by 4 bases, with 10 bases left in between. Per germline, CDR1 MDHEN and CDR2 SYDVKM. The CDR3 DNA reads as TGTGCCAGCAGCCCACAGCGGAATCAGCCCCAGCATTTT. This translates into CASSPQRNQPQHF.

J is TRBJ1-3 and V is TRBV6-1, with D hard to call. The CDR3 is 14 amino acids. The V gene's germline CDR1 is MNHNS and CDR2 SASEGT. Trimming took 6 bases from V and 0 from J, leaving 9 bases between them. Written as DNA, the CDR3 is TGTGCCAGCAGGGACCGCTACTCTGGAAACACCATATATTTT. Encoded protein: CASRDRYSGNTIYF.

This rearrangement joins TRBV5-1 to TRBJ2-2; D is unresolved. The germline gives CDR1 SGHRS, CDR2 YFSETQ. V was clipped by 2 bases and J by 7 bases, with 9 bases between them. CDR3 length equals 13 residues. For the CDR3, the DNA is TGCGCCAGCAGCTTCGTGGGAATCGGGGAGCTGTTTTTT. Translated, it gives CASSFVGIGELFF.

The chain carries TRBV7-6 and TRBJ1-1; D might be TRBD1 (5 bases). Germline values: CDR1 SGHVS, CDR2 FNYEAQ. The V end lost 1 base, the J end lost 3 bases, and 9 bases lay between the germline ends. This CDR3 comprises 14 residues. CDR3 region: CASSLVPGDTEAFF. CDR3 sequence (DNA): TGTGCCAGCAGCTTAGTTCCGGGGGACACTGAAGCTTTCTTT.

This clone was found a few times. For the CDR3, the DNA is TGTGCCAGCAGACTGGGACAGGGGAACACTGAAGCTTTCTTT. Its protein product is CASRLGQGNTEAFF. J is TRBJ1-1 and V is TRBV5-4; 9 bases match TRBD1. Germline V lookup: CDR1 SGHNT, CDR2 YYREEE (reference sequence). Trimming took 5 bases from V and 1 from J; bases not matched to a gene: 3. The CDR3 extends over 14 amino acids.

The V gene is TRBV7-2, the J gene TRBJ1-6; D is unresolved. The germline V and J ends were trimmed by 1 base and 8 bases, with 12 bases remaining between them. The CDR3 has 15 residues. Germline CDR1 SGHTA, CDR2 FQGNSA. The CDR3 region is CASSLVGRLDSPLHF. CDR3 sequence (DNA): TGTGCCAGCAGCTTAGTTGGCAGGCTAGATTCACCCCTCCACTTT.

In this sample, this clone turned up once. The chain links TRBV28 to TRBJ2-7; D may be TRBD1 or TRBD2 (5 bases each). V was cut by 2 bases and J by 6 bases, with 17 bases left in between. This CDR3 is 15 amino acids long. Germline V gene lookup returns CDR1 MDHEN and CDR2 SYDVKM. CDR3 amino acids: CASSLITGLLVEQYF. CDR3 DNA: TGTGCCAGCAGTTTAATAACAGGACTTCTCGTCGAGCAGTACTTC.

The chain links TRBV29-1 to TRBJ2-7; 7 bases are shared with TRBD1. After removal of 0 bases from V and 0 bases from J, the junction contained 5 bases not matched to a gene. Looked up from germline, CDR1 is SQVTM and CDR2 is ANQGSEA. CDR3 length: 15 residues. The CDR3 bases are TGCAGCGTTGAAGAAGTGAGACAGGGCTCCTACGAGCAGTACTTC. This translates into CSVEEVRQGSYEQYF.

CDR3 in amino acids: CASSPRDLNTQYF. CDR3 DNA sequence: TGTGCCAGCAGCCCCCGGGACCTTAATACGCAGTATTTT. The chain carries TRBV5-4 and TRBJ2-3, with D possibly called TRBD1 or TRBD2 (5 bases each). The CDR3 has 13 residues. Trimming stripped 4 bases from V and 7 bases from J, with 13 bases between. Germline V gene sequence: CDR1 SGHNT, CDR2 YYREEE (reference sequence). The whole variable domain, remainder taken from reference TRBV5-4 and TRBJ2-3, is ETGVTQSPTHLIKTRGQQVTLRCSSQSGHNTVSWYQQALGQGPQFIFQYYREEENGRGNFPPRFSGLQFPNYSSELNVNALELDDSALYLCASSPRDLNTQYFGPGTRLTVL.

The chain carries TRBV10-3 and TRBJ2-7; 8 nucleotides align to TRBD1. The CDR3 totals 15 residues. CDR1 is ENHRY and CDR2 is SYGVKD in the germline V gene. V shed 9 bases, J shed 1 base, and the junction held 11 bases outside the gene matches. CDR3 nucleotides: TGTGCCATGATGTACCGGGACAGGACATCCTACGAGCAGTACTTC. The encoded protein is CAMMYRDRTSYEQYF.

The CDR3 is CASSPRMRQGYTDTQYF. The CDR3 region has the DNA TGTGCCAGCTCACCAAGAATGAGACAGGGGTATACAGATACGCAGTATTTT. This chain uses TRBV18 with TRBJ2-3, with TRBD1 matching over 8 bases. The germline gives CDR1 KGHSH, CDR2 LQKENI. The ends lost 2 bases at V and 3 bases at J; junction bases unmatched: 10. This CDR3 region has 17 residues.

The CDR3 reads CASRTAGSGSGANVLTF. Written as DNA, the CDR3 is TGCGCCAGCAGGACCGCGGGGAGCGGCTCTGGGGCCAACGTCCTGACTTTC. The chain links TRBV10-2 to TRBJ2-6; possible D gene TRBD2, 6 bases. Germline V CDR1 and CDR2: WSHSY, SAAADI. This CDR3 comprises 17 residues. V lost 6 bases and J 0 bases, leaving 15 bases between the germline ends.

The V and J genes are TRBV2 and TRBJ2-7, with 10 positions matching TRBD2. V lost 2 bases and J lost 1; bases outside the gene matches: 2. Germline CDR1 reads SNHLY; CDR2 reads FYNNEI. CDR3 length: 15 amino acids. Here the CDR3 reads CASSEKRGGSYEQYF. The CDR3 DNA reads as TGTGCCAGCAGTGAAAAGCGGGGGGGATCCTACGAGCAGTACTTC.

Comment on this clone: Other DNA sequences of this sample code for an identical CDR3. V is TRBV6-4 and J is TRBJ2-2, with D uncertain. Germline V gene sequence: CDR1 MRHNA, CDR2 SNTAGT. The length of the CDR3 is 12 residues. V lost 5 bases to trimming and J lost 2 bases, with 3 bases between them. The CDR3 sequence: CASSPNTGELFF. In DNA form, the CDR3 reads TGTGCCAGCAGTCCCAACACCGGGGAGCTGTTTTTT.